The 19 T cell receptor beta chains below were found in one sample sequenced in a study of T cell repertoires in cytomegalovirus infection. The antigens of these receptors remain unknown. TCRdb re-derived calls from the reads in MiXCR, one entry per CDR3 protein. The repertoire holds 100,000 to 120,000 distinct CDR3 sequences, with 30% as singletons. This material consisted of CD8+ T cells from cultured PBMCs, taken from culture after CMV antigen stimulation. These receptors came from a human donor in good health (CMV status not recorded). Some clones in this sample may be carry-over from other donors' samples.

The gene calls are TRBV11-2 and TRBJ1-1; 7 bases match TRBD1. The CDR3 has 15 residues. CDR1 and CDR2 from the germline V gene are SGHAT and FQNNGV. Trimming removed 5 bases from V and 2 bases from J; junction bases left unmatched: 8. The CDR3 sequence is CASSGGTGANTEAFF. CDR3 nucleotide sequence: TGTGCCAGCAGCGGTGGAACAGGGGCCAACACTGAAGCTTTCTTT.

V and J are TRBV19 and TRBJ1-2, with D perhaps matching TRBD1 (6 bases). The germline V gene has CDR1 LNHDA and CDR2 SQIVND (reference sequence). V lost 9 bases to trimming and J lost 0 bases, with 14 bases between them. The CDR3 is made up of 14 amino acids. The CDR3 sequence is CASQRTGTNYGYTF. The CDR3 nucleotides read TGTGCCAGCCAGAGAACAGGGACTAACTATGGCTACACCTTC.

J is TRBJ1-1 and V is TRBV7-2; 9 bases match TRBD1. The ends lost 5 bases at V and 0 bases at J; junction bases unmatched: 16. Germline V gene lookup returns CDR1 SGHTA and CDR2 FQGNSA. This CDR3 region has 19 residues. The CDR3 nucleotides are TGTGCCAGCAGCAAGAGTTCCGGGACAGGGCACACAATGAACACTGAAGCTTTCTTT. It translates to CASSKSSGTGHTMNTEAFF.

This clonotype was observed once. The chain is built from TRBV25-1 and TRBJ1-4; possibly TRBD1 for D (5 bases). The CDR3 sequence is 15 residues long. Trimming took off 3 bases at V and 7 bases at J, with 15 bases between the two ends. CDR1 MGHDK and CDR2 SYGVNS come from the germline V gene. The CDR3 nucleotides read TGTGCCAGCAGTGACCGGGCTTGGGGGGGTGAAAAACTGTTTTTT. This translates into CASSDRAWGGEKLFF.

This clonotype was counted only a few times. V usage is TRBV18 and J usage is TRBJ2-3; perhaps TRBD1 as D (6 bases). Germline CDR1 is KGHSH and CDR2 is LQKENI. CDR3 length: 16 residues. V lost 2 bases and J 9 bases, leaving 21 bases between the germline ends. CDR3 DNA sequence: TGTGCCAGCTCACCATCGGTAGGGGGTTTTATCCCGACGCAGTATTTT. It specifies CASSPSVGGFIPTQYF.

About this clonotype: This may stem from a read error, because a much larger clone lies one nucleotide away. The chain has TRBV7-2 and TRBJ1-1; D may be TRBD1 (5 bases). V lost 5 bases and J lost 3, with 19 bases in between. CDR1 is SGHTA, CDR2 FQGNSA, per germline. This CDR3 comprises 16 residues. The CDR3 DNA reads as TGTGCCAGCAGCCTAAGTCGGCCAGGGAGGGACACTGAAGCTTTCTTT. It is translated as CASSLSRPGRDTEAFF.

The table lists this clonotype with a few counts. The chain employs TRBV19 and TRBJ2-4; tentative D call: TRBD1 (5 bases). This CDR3 spans 15 amino acids. Germline loops: CDR1 LNHDA, CDR2 SQIVND (reference sequence). V was pared by 5 bases and J by 2 bases, with 13 bases between. CDR3 protein: CASSLSDSPKNIQYF. DNA of the CDR3: TGTGCCAGTAGTCTTTCCGACAGCCCCAAAAACATTCAGTACTTC.

The chain is built from TRBV4-1 and TRBJ1-2, with 10 positions matching TRBD1. Per the germline V gene, CDR1 is MGHRA and CDR2 is YSYEKL. J gave up 5 bases and V 2 bases, and 2 bases lay outside the gene matches. The CDR3 consists of 14 residues. The CDR3 here is CASSQTGQGYGYTF. CDR3 nucleotides: TGCGCCAGCAGCCAAACGGGACAGGGGTATGGCTACACCTTC.

The rearrangement joins TRBV6-5 to TRBJ2-7, with 7 bases lining up with TRBD1. With V trimmed by 7 bases and J by 2 bases, 8 bases remained unmatched. This CDR3 contains 14 residues. Germline V lookup: CDR1 MNHEY, CDR2 SVGAGI. This CDR3 reads CASTYGDSTYEQYF. The CDR3 DNA reads as TGTGCCAGCACCTACGGGGACAGCACCTACGAGCAGTACTTC.

The rearrangement links TRBV19 to TRBJ1-2; possibly TRBD1 for D (5 bases). The CDR3 sequence is 14 residues long. In germline, CDR1 is LNHDA, CDR2 SQIVND (reference sequence). The V and J ends lost 4 bases and 4 bases respectively, with 13 bases between them. The CDR3 DNA sequence: TGTGCCAGTAGTAGCAGGGAGTTCGGCTATGGCTACACCTTC. Protein product: CASSSREFGYGYTF.

This clonotype was detected only a few times. J is TRBJ2-3 and V is TRBV19; D is unresolved. Germline CDR1 is LNHDA and CDR2 is SQIVND (reference sequence). The CDR3 runs 13 residues. The V end was cut by 5 bases, the J end by 0 bases, with 6 bases between. CDR3 sequence (DNA): TGTGCCAGTAGTTCCCTTAGCACAGATACGCAGTATTTT. Protein sequence: CASSSLSTDTQYF.

This clonotype was seen only a few times. The genes are TRBV6-1 and TRBJ1-1; 7 bases are a match to TRBD1. J was trimmed by 6 bases and V by 2 bases; bases with no gene match: 12. Looked up from germline, CDR1 is MNHNS and CDR2 is SASEGT. The CDR3 spans 16 residues. CDR3 nucleotides: TGTGCCAGCAGTGAACCAAGACAGGGCCCGACCCCTGAAGCTTTCTTT. Translating gives CASSEPRQGPTPEAFF.

This clonotype occurred many times. V gene TRBV6-1 combines with J gene TRBJ2-1; D is unclear. CDR3 length equals 15 residues. The germline V and J ends were trimmed by 2 bases and 4 bases, with 12 bases remaining between them. CDR1 is MNHNS and CDR2 is SASEGT in the germline V gene. The CDR3, as DNA: TGTGCCAGCAGTGAATGGCTAGAATGGTACAATGAGCAGTTCTTC. Its protein is CASSEWLEWYNEQFF.

The chain joins TRBV2 to TRBJ2-7, with D hard to call. V lost 3 bases, J lost 3 bases, and 12 bases lay in between. CDR3 length: 14 amino acids. CDR1 SNHLY and CDR2 FYNNEI come from the germline V gene. The CDR3 coding sequence is TGTGCCAGCAGTGATGATCTGGGGTACTACGAGCAGTACTTC. Its protein is CASSDDLGYYEQYF.

This clonotype came up many times. J is TRBJ2-2 and V is TRBV7-2; D is unclear. Germline values: CDR1 SGHTA, CDR2 FQGNSA. The CDR3 totals 15 residues. V was shortened by 5 bases and J by 3 bases, with 13 bases between the two germline ends. Here the CDR3 reads CASSPMAEHTGELFF. In DNA form, the CDR3 reads TGTGCCAGCAGCCCCATGGCAGAACACACCGGGGAGCTGTTTTTT.

V is TRBV7-4 and J is TRBJ1-5; TRBD1 aligns across 8 bases. The CDR3 contains 14 residues. The ends lost 5 bases at V and 5 bases at J; junction bases unmatched: 5. CDR1 SGHVT and CDR2 SQSDAQ come from the germline V gene. The CDR3 is CASSGQGTDQPQHF. In nucleotides, the CDR3 is TGTGCCAGCAGCGGACAGGGTACCGATCAGCCCCAGCATTTT.

This sequence joins TRBV9 and TRBJ2-1; TRBD1 agrees at 7 bases. The V gene's germline CDR1 is SGDLS and CDR2 YYNGEE. The trim removed 3 bases at V and 6 bases at J, leaving 18 bases unmatched. CDR3 length: 18 amino acids. The CDR3 here is CASSAMTGTEWTGNEQFF. The CDR3 DNA sequence: TGTGCCAGCAGCGCCATGACAGGGACGGAGTGGACTGGCAATGAGCAGTTCTTC.

The chain carries TRBV7-6 and TRBJ2-5; D call uncertain. Per the germline V gene, CDR1 is SGHVS and CDR2 is FNYEAQ. Trimming shortened V by 5 bases and J by 1 base, and 11 bases separated the two germline ends. The CDR3 length is 14 residues. The DNA of the CDR3 is TGTGCCAGCAGCCCTTCGGTAACCCAAGAGACCCAGTACTTC. This encodes CASSPSVTQETQYF. Full variable domain (outside the CDR3, taken from reference TRBV7-6 and TRBJ2-5): GAGVSQSPRYKVTKRGQDVALRCDPISGHVSLYWYRQALGQGPEFLTYFNYEAQQDKSGLPNDRFSAERPEGSISTLTIQRTEQRDSAMYRCASSPSVTQETQYFGPGTRLLVL.

Worth noting for this clonotype: A junction end diverges from the germline sequence, so it may reflect a read error. V is TRBV4-3 and J is TRBJ2-5; 7 positions match TRBD1. The CDR3 runs 15 residues. Germline values: CDR1 LGHNA, CDR2 YSLEER. The CDR3 protein is CASSQWGQTQKTQYF. DNA of the CDR3: TGCGCCAGCAGCCAGTGGGGACAGACCCAAAAGACCCAGTACTTC.